This T cell receptor beta chain was obtained from a study of cytomegalovirus exposure and HLA in healthy donors. About the study: The 90 to 150 validation repertoires, a later analysis reported, used the same platform as the roughly 610 first-cohort repertoires. Regarding the study as a whole: Rarity held for most TCR sequences, but there were some public TCRs that occurred in many donors. Accounts indicate the classifier identified cytomegalovirus status with strong specificity and sensitivity.

The trim removed 8 bases at V and 4 bases at J, leaving 11 bases unmatched. This CDR3 is 15 amino acids long. Germline values: CDR1 WSHSY, CDR2 SAAADI. In regard to this clone: Its antigen is unknown.

TCRdb keeps only in-frame clones here, not all; method: immunoSEQ multiplex PCR. In the table there are 250,000 or so clones, about 88% of which are singletons. This receptor was identified in a man aged 18 to 29 in good health and CMV-seropositive. This chain uses TRBV10-2 with TRBJ2-7; 10 nucleotides line up with TRBD2. Specimen: PBMCs. CDR3 region: CASAYGTSVEYEQYF. CDR3 DNA: TGCGCCAGCGCCTACGGGACTAGCGTTGAGTACGAGCAGTACTTC.